This is a list of T cell receptor beta chains from one sample in a study of spatial heterogeneity in lung cancer. MiXCR, applied by TCRdb to the 5' RACE reads, yields one record per CDR3 protein. The table includes fewer than 20,000 distinct CDR3 sequences, approximately 5% detected once. The starting material was lung tumor tissue, obtained at surgery. The receptors originated from a female donor with early-stage non-small cell lung cancer. CDR3s include the opening cysteine and the closing phenylalanine or tryptophan. The D gene is left open where the match is weak. Some rows have no size entry. The others give once, few or many, or a class for an expanded clone.

J gene	clone size	D gene	V gene	CDR3 DNA	CDR3 protein
TRBJ2-1	many	NA	TRBV20-1	TGCAGTGTGCACCACGCTGGGGTCTACAATGAGCAGTTCTTC	CSVHHAGVYNEQFF
TRBJ1-5	NA	NA	TRBV20-1	TGCAGTGCTAGAGATCTCCTTTCCGGGCCCCAGCATTTT	CSARDLLSGPQHF
TRBJ1-2	many	NA	TRBV27	TGTGCCAGCAGTTTAAGTCCCATCTATGGCTACACCTTC	CASSLSPIYGYTF
TRBJ1-5	many	NA	TRBV6-1	TGTGCCAGCAGAACCGAGGGAGGGCGTCAGCCCCAGCATTTT	CASRTEGGRQPQHF
TRBJ1-2	few	NA	TRBV2	TGTGCCAGCAACGAGGGTTATGGCTACACCTTC	CASNEGYGYTF
TRBJ2-2	many	NA	TRBV19	TGTGCCAGTAGTATAGAGATGGGACTCCTAACCGGGGAGCTGTTTTTT	CASSIEMGLLTGELFF
TRBJ1-1	few	NA	TRBV5-1	TGCGCCAGCAATAACGCCACACAAGGTGAAGCTTTCTTT	CASNNATQGEAFF
TRBJ2-1	medium-sized	NA	TRBV2	TGTGCCAGCTGGGATAGGTATGAGCAGTTCTTC	CASWDRYEQFF
TRBJ2-1	NA	NA	TRBV7-3	TGTGCCAGCAGCCTCCCCGGGACTGGATACAATGAGCAGTTCTTC	CASSLPGTGYNEQFF
TRBJ2-7	many	TRBD2	TRBV10-3	TGTGCCATCAGTGAGTCGACTAGCGGGGGTTACGAGCAGTACTTC	CAISESTSGGYEQYF
TRBJ1-6	NA	NA	TRBV12-3/TRBV12-4	TGTGCCAGCAGTTTAGTGTTCGGGGGAGACTCACCCCTCCACTTT	CASSLVFGGDSPLHF
TRBJ2-5	medium-sized	TRBD1	TRBV7-3	TGTGCCAGCAGCCCCGGGACAGGGCATCAAGAGACCCAGTACTTC	CASSPGTGHQETQYF
TRBJ2-2	many	TRBD1	TRBV11-1	TGTGCCAGCAGCTTGGGACAGGGCCGGGAGCTGTTTTTT	CASSLGQGRELFF
TRBJ2-3	NA	TRBD2	TRBV29-1	TGCAGCGTTCTTAGCGGGAGTTTCACAGATACGCAGTATTTT	CSVLSGSFTDTQYF
TRBJ1-1	many	TRBD1	TRBV20-1	TGCAGTGCCGCCAGGGGGGGACGGAACACTGAAGCTTTCTTT	CSAARGGRNTEAFF
TRBJ1-2	many	TRBD1	TRBV20-1	TGCAGTGCTCGGGGACAGAAAGACTATGGCTACACCTTC	CSARGQKDYGYTF
TRBJ2-2	many	TRBD1	TRBV29-1	TGCAGCGGGCTGAGCTACGGGACAGCGAACACCGGGGAGCTGTTTTTT	CSGLSYGTANTGELFF
TRBJ1-1	many	NA	TRBV5-4	TGTGCCAGCAGCTTGGACGCTTCGGACACTGAAGCTTTCTTT	CASSLDASDTEAFF
TRBJ2-7	NA	NA	TRBV10-3	TGTGCCATCAGTGAGGAGGGGTCCCCCTACGAGCAGTACTTC	CAISEEGSPYEQYF
TRBJ2-7	medium-sized	TRBD1	TRBV28	TGTGCCAGCAGTTTCGGGACAGGAAATTACGAGCAGTACTTC	CASSFGTGNYEQYF
TRBJ2-7	many	NA	TRBV5-6	TGTGCCAGCAGCTTGACTCCGCTCCCCAGCTACGAGCAGTACTTC	CASSLTPLPSYEQYF
TRBJ1-4	medium-sized	NA	TRBV2	TGTGCCAGCAGAAATACAGCGTGGACTAATGAAAAACTGTTTTTT	CASRNTAWTNEKLFF
TRBJ2-3	many	NA	TRBV19	TGTGCCACCCACCCCAGGTTTATGACAGATACGCAGTATTTT	CATHPRFMTDTQYF
TRBJ1-6	medium-sized	TRBD1	TRBV2	TGTGCCAGCAGTGGACCAGGGGGCCAGGTCCTTAATTCACCCCTCCACTTT	CASSGPGGQVLNSPLHF
TRBJ1-2	many	NA	TRBV7-9	TGTGCCAGCAGCTTCGACATTCCCTATGGCTACACCTTC	CASSFDIPYGYTF
TRBJ2-1	many	TRBD2	TRBV3-1	TGTGCCAGCAGCCCCGGACTAGCGGGAGAAGGGCAGTTCTTC	CASSPGLAGEGQFF
TRBJ2-1	few	NA	TRBV5-1	TGCGCCAGCCATCAGGGGTCAACCTACAATGAGCAGTTCTTC	CASHQGSTYNEQFF
TRBJ2-2	many	NA	TRBV2	TGTGCCAGCAGGGGTCTAAGACTCAGAAGGAACACCGGGGAGCTGTTTTTT	CASRGLRLRRNTGELFF
TRBJ2-3	many	TRBD2	TRBV9	TGTGCCAGCAACCAAGCGGGAGGCCCAGATACGCAGTATTTT	CASNQAGGPDTQYF
TRBJ2-1	few	NA	TRBV20-1	TGCAGTGCTCCACCCCCACTAGGGACCAATGAGCAGTTCTTC	CSAPPPLGTNEQFF
TRBJ2-2	many	NA	TRBV7-3	TGTGCCAGCAGCTTAAAGGTGCTCTCCGGGGAGCTGTTTTTT	CASSLKVLSGELFF
TRBJ1-1	many	NA	TRBV5-5	TGTGCCAGCAGCTTAACTTCAGGGGCCACTGAAGCTTTCTTT	CASSLTSGATEAFF
TRBJ2-4	many	TRBD1	TRBV28	TGTGCCAGCAGTTCGGGACAGAAGAAAAACATTCAGTACTTC	CASSSGQKKNIQYF
TRBJ1-1	NA	NA	TRBV11-2	TGTGCCAGCAGCTTAGTAGCAGGGAAGACTGAAGCTTTCTTT	CASSLVAGKTEAFF
TRBJ2-2	many	TRBD1	TRBV7-9	TGTGCCAGCAGCACGCCGACAGGGGAGAGCGGGGAGCTGTTTTTT	CASSTPTGESGELFF
TRBJ2-7	NA	TRBD2	TRBV20-1	TGCAGTGCTAGAGAGCTAGCGGGAGGGAACGACGAGCAGTACTTC	CSARELAGGNDEQYF
TRBJ1-1	NA	TRBD1	TRBV5-1	TGCGCCAGCAGCTTGGGGACAGGGGGGGCGAGCACTGAAGCTTTCTTT	CASSLGTGGASTEAFF
TRBJ2-5	NA	NA	TRBV12-3/TRBV12-4	TGTGCCAGCAGTTTCCGTGCAGCCGAAGAGACCCAGTACTTC	CASSFRAAEETQYF
TRBJ1-2	few	TRBD1	TRBV20-1	TGCAGTGCTAGAGATAGGACAGGGGTCAGCGGCTACACCTTC	CSARDRTGVSGYTF
TRBJ2-1	many	TRBD1	TRBV10-3	TGTGCCATCAGGGCTTTGACAGGGGGCTTGGATGAGCAGTTCTTC	CAIRALTGGLDEQFF
TRBJ2-7	many	NA	TRBV5-1	TGCGCCAGCAGCTTGGGGGGGAACTCCTACGAGCAGTACTTC	CASSLGGNSYEQYF
TRBJ2-5	NA	NA	TRBV5-6	TGTGCCAGCAGCCGACACAGGATCCAAGAGACCCAGTACTTC	CASSRHRIQETQYF
TRBJ2-3	many	NA	TRBV9	TGTGCCAGCAGCGTAGAGTGGATCGGAGATACGCAGTATTTT	CASSVEWIGDTQYF
TRBJ2-3	NA	TRBD2	TRBV20-1	TGCAGTGCTCTCAGCGGGAGGCCGGGCACAGATACGCAGTATTTT	CSALSGRPGTDTQYF
TRBJ2-4	many	NA	TRBV28	TGTGCCAGCAGGCTGCACGGGACTTCCCACCGTCCCCAGTACTTC	CASRLHGTSHRPQYF
TRBJ2-3	few	NA	TRBV7-2	TGTGCCAGCAGCTTGGAGACCACGGAAACAGATACGCAGTATTTT	CASSLETTETDTQYF
TRBJ2-2	many	TRBD2	TRBV7-8	TGTGCCAGCAGCCGCAGGGGACTAGCGGGACTCGGGGAGCTGTTTTTT	CASSRRGLAGLGELFF
TRBJ2-2	many	NA	TRBV5-6	TGTGCCAGCAGCCGCGGGACTCTGACGAACACCGGGGAGCTGTTTTTT	CASSRGTLTNTGELFF
TRBJ2-1	medium-sized	TRBD2	TRBV7-6	TGTGCCAGCAGCCCGTCGGGAGGGCCACTTGTCAATGAGCAGTTCTTC	CASSPSGGPLVNEQFF
TRBJ2-1	many	TRBD2	TRBV27	TGTGCCAGCAGTTCGCCCTCTAAGCGGGAGCCCAGCCGGGTCTTC	CASSSPSKREPSRVF
TRBJ2-2	few	TRBD1	TRBV7-3	TGTGCCAGCAGCACGACAGGGGCGGACACCGGGGAGCTGTTTTTT	CASSTTGADTGELFF
TRBJ1-5	many	NA	TRBV7-9	TGTGCCAGCAGCTTAGACAGCTCCCTCCCCCAGCATTTT	CASSLDSSLPQHF
TRBJ1-2	NA	TRBD1	TRBV12-3/TRBV12-4	TGTGCCAGCAGTACAAGGACAGGGGCGAGGGGGGGCTATGGCTACACCTTC	CASSTRTGARGGYGYTF
TRBJ2-3	many	TRBD2	TRBV4-2	TGTGCCAGCAGCCAAGAGACTAGCGGGGCCCGCACAGATACGCAGTATTTT	CASSQETSGARTDTQYF
TRBJ1-5	few	TRBD1	TRBV19	TGTGCCAGTAGTACAGGGGGTGGTAGGAATCAGCCCCAGCATTTT	CASSTGGGRNQPQHF
TRBJ2-5	many	NA	TRBV10-3	TGTGCCATCAGTGGGGGCAACCAAGAGACCCAGTACTTC	CAISGGNQETQYF
TRBJ1-5	many	NA	TRBV27	TGTGCCAGCAGTTTCAATCAGCCCCAGCATTTT	CASSFNQPQHF
TRBJ2-7	medium-sized	TRBD2	TRBV5-4	TGTGCCAGCAGACCCGGGACTAGCGGGGGACCCAGCTCCTACGAGCAGTACTTC	CASRPGTSGGPSSYEQYF
TRBJ2-1	many	TRBD1	TRBV24-1	TGTGCCACCAGTGATGGCAACCCCGGGACAGGATTCTACAATGAGCAGTTCTTC	CATSDGNPGTGFYNEQFF